This T cell receptor beta chain is from a study of cytomegalovirus exposure and HLA in healthy donors. Study details: For the approximately 400 genotyped donors, 75% to 90% fell within the Caucasian-associated ancestry cluster. Regarding the study as a whole: In most subjects, TCR beta sequences reportedly gave accurate predictions of HLA-A and HLA-B alleles. Indistinguishability led to the exclusion of some V segments, TRBV6-2 and TRBV6-3 included.

It was with 60 Vbeta and 13 Jbeta primers that the PCR ran. Source study methods: Later, an analysis found approximately 80 million unique TCR beta chains, and about 10 million of these were shared. Sequencing was performed with immunoSEQ multiplex PCR; in TCRdb, only in-frame clones are kept and a portion is missing. The DNA was the basis for D and trimming; V, J and clone size are from that table. The table includes under 90,000 clones, over 70% detected once. This clone came up a few times. The antigen remains undetermined. CDR1 GTSNPN and CDR2 SVGIG come from the germline V gene (reference sequence). This CDR3 is built from 15 residues. V dropped 3 bases and J dropped 3 bases, with 15 bases sitting between them.

This TCR came from a man aged 50-59 years in good health and CMV-seropositive. The source material was PBMCs. This chain links TRBV30 with TRBJ2-1; D is undetermined. For the CDR3, the DNA is TGTGCCTGGAGACCCCGAGGCGGAAACTACAATGAGCAGTTCTTC. Amino acid sequence: CAWRPRGGNYNEQFF. The full variable domain, rest sourced from reference TRBV30 and TRBJ2-1, is SQTIHQWPATLVQPVGSPLSLECTVEGTSNPNLYWYRQAAGRGLQLLFYSVGIGQISSEVPQNLSASRPQDRQFILSSKKLLLSDSGFYLCAWRPRGGNYNEQFFGPGTRLTVL.